This T cell receptor (beta chain) originates from a study of spatial heterogeneity in lung cancer. Study in general: Fewer alpha-chain than beta-chain sequences were consistently detected. Findings and limits, study-wide: The study found ubiquitous expanded tumor TCRs in blood more at resection than follow-up.

The V segment lost 6 bases and the J segment 6 bases; nucleotides outside the gene matches: 5. Germline V gene data show CDR1 as ENHRY and CDR2 as SYGVKD. This CDR3 is built from 13 residues. TCRdb reprocessed the 5' RACE reads with MiXCR, giving one entry per CDR3 protein. The sample records about 32,000 distinct CDR3 sequences, 8.5% to 12% being singletons. This clonotype was detected only a few times. The antigen remains unidentified. The time point denotes: blood at routine non-recurrence follow-up after resection. Tumor, nontumor lung or frozen PBMC supplied whole RNA that was sequenced unsorted. The receptor comes from a female donor with early-stage non-small cell lung cancer. Material: PBMCs, obtained at follow-up. The chain uses TRBV10-3 and TRBJ1-1; 9 bases align to TRBD1. The CDR3 spells CAIRDRGVAEAFF. For the CDR3, the DNA is TGTGCCATCAGGGACAGGGGAGTCGCTGAAGCTTTCTTT.